Shown below are 8 T cell receptor beta chains from a single sample sequenced in a study of blood T cell repertoires in COVID-19. Measured with immunoSEQ multiplex PCR; TCRdb has only the in-frame clones, and not every one. Of roughly 26,000 clones in the sample, roughly 70% are singletons; the top ten hold more than 7%. Sample: peripheral blood. The source of these receptors is a man between 60 and 70 years old with active or convalescent COVID-19.

This sequence joins TRBV19 and TRBJ2-1, with D possibly matching TRBD1 (5 bases). The germline V and J ends were trimmed by 8 bases and 8 bases, with 10 bases remaining between them. Germline V gives CDR1 LNHDA, CDR2 SQIVND (reference sequence). CDR3 length: 11 amino acids. CDR3 sequence reads: CASRSGYEQFF. The CDR3 DNA follows: TGTGCCAGTCGATCAGGGTATGAGCAGTTCTTC.

V gene TRBV19 combines with J gene TRBJ1-1; perhaps TRBD1 as D (6 bases). Looked up from germline, CDR1 is LNHDA and CDR2 is SQIVND (reference sequence). Trimming removed 6 bases from V and 13 bases from J, with 21 bases in between. This CDR3 is 13 amino acids long. The CDR3 region is CASSPRGAGYGFF. The CDR3 DNA sequence: TGTGCCAGTAGCCCCCGGGGGGCGGGGTATGGTTTCTTT.

V usage is TRBV18 and J usage is TRBJ1-5; D uncertain. Trimming stripped 2 bases from V and 0 bases from J, with 8 bases between. This CDR3 has 15 residues. Germline CDR1 is KGHSH and CDR2 is LQKENI. CDR3 amino acids: CASSPGSNSNQPQHF. The CDR3 region has the DNA TGTGCCAGCTCACCAGGGAGTAATAGCAATCAGCCCCAGCATTTT.

The chain combines TRBV6-2 or TRBV6-3 with TRBJ2-2, with 9 bases lining up with TRBD2. CDR3 length equals 15 residues. CDR1 MNHEY and CDR2 SVGEGT come from the germline V gene. V lost 2 bases and J lost 5; bases outside the gene matches: 3. The CDR3 loop reads CASSYRTSATGELFF. The CDR3 coding sequence is TGTGCCAGCAGTTACAGGACTAGCGCTACCGGGGAGCTGTTTTTT.

The genes are TRBV27 and TRBJ2-3, with 8 nucleotides matching TRBD2. Germline loops: CDR1 MNHEY, CDR2 SMNVEV (reference sequence). The V gene end was trimmed by 0 bases and the J gene end by 2 bases; junction bases not matched to a gene: 7. CDR3 length: 17 residues. Written as DNA, the CDR3 is TGTGCCAGCAGTTTATCGATAGGACTAGCAATCACAGATACGCAGTATTTT. It encodes CASSLSIGLAITDTQYF.

This chain links TRBV19 with TRBJ2-7, with D perhaps TRBD1 (6 bases). The CDR3 loop spans 13 amino acids. With 5 bases removed from V and 6 bases from J, the gap between germline ends came to 14 bases. Germline assignment: CDR1 LNHDA and CDR2 SQIVND (reference sequence). Here the CDR3 DNA reads TGTGCCAGTAGTGCCCTGGTGGGGGCCGAGCAGTACTTC. Protein product: CASSALVGAEQYF. Based on the CDR3 plus reference TRBV19 and TRBJ2-7, the full variable domain is DGGITQSPKYLFRKEGQNVTLSCEQNLNHDAMYWYRQDPGQGLRLIYYSQIVNDFQKGDIAEGYSVSREKKESFPLTVTSAQKNPTAFYLCASSALVGAEQYFGPGTRLTVT.

This chain joins TRBV6-5 and TRBJ1-5, with 9 bases fitting TRBD1. Germline CDR1 MNHEY, CDR2 SVGAGI. J gave up 6 bases and V 4 bases, and 7 bases lay outside the gene matches. This CDR3 comprises 15 residues. The CDR3 loop reads CASSLGTGQVQPQHF. The CDR3 DNA reads as TGTGCCAGCAGTTTGGGGACAGGGCAGGTTCAGCCCCAGCATTTT.

This clone appeared a few times. The rearrangement links TRBV5-8 to TRBJ1-2, with TRBD1 matching 10 bases. Germline assignment: CDR1 SGHTS and CDR2 YDEGEE. The CDR3 contains 16 residues. The V gene end was trimmed by 4 bases and the J gene end by 4 bases; junction bases not matched to a gene: 10. The CDR3: CASSEMGQGIIYGYTF. CDR3 nucleotide sequence: TGTGCCAGCAGCGAAATGGGACAGGGGATAATCTATGGCTACACCTTC.